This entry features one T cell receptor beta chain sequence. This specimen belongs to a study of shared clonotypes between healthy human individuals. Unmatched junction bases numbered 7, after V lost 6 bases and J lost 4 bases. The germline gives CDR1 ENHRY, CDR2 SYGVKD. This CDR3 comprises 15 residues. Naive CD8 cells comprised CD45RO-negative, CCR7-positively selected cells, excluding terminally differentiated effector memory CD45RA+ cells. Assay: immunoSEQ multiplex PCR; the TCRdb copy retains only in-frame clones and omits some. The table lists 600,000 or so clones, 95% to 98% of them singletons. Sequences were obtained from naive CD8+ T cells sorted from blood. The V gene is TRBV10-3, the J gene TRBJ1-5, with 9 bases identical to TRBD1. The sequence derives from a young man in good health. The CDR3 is CAISPDRGINQPQHF. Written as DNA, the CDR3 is TGTGCCATCAGCCCGGACAGGGGAATTAATCAGCCCCAGCATTTT.